The 23 T cell receptor beta chains below were found in one sample sequenced in a study of Ad26.COV2.S vaccination and SARS-CoV-2 variants. Libraries were prepared by immunoSEQ multiplex PCR; TCRdb keeps only in-frame clonotypes and omits some of them. The sample lists some 400,000 clones; 89% were seen once. Treatment noted: around 19 received Ad26.COV2.S at low or high dose, single or two shots; about 5 received placebo; per-sample allocation not given. At day 63 after the first vaccine or placebo injection, samples were drawn. The sample in question was peripheral blood, obtained in a trial of Ad26.COV2.S vaccine versus placebo. Receptor source: a person between 18 and 60 years old who received the Ad26.COV2.S COVID-19 vaccine or a placebo.

The chain recombines TRBV10-3 with TRBJ2-3; TRBD2 matches 11 bases. The CDR3 runs 14 residues. Germline CDR1 is ENHRY and CDR2 is SYGVKD. V trimming: 10 bases; J trimming: 2 bases; junction bases outside the gene matches: 5. The chain's CDR3 is CASTSGSPTDTQYF. In DNA, the CDR3 is TGTGCCAGCACTAGCGGGAGCCCCACAGATACGCAGTATTTT.

CDR3 DNA: TGTGCCAGCAGTTCCTCCGGGACATACACAGATACGCAGTATTTT. Protein product: CASSSSGTYTDTQYF. The V call is TRBV11-1, the J call TRBJ2-3, with D perhaps matching TRBD1 (6 bases). The germline CDR1 and CDR2 sequences are SGHAT and FQDESV (reference sequence). The length of the CDR3 is 15 residues. Trimming took 6 bases from V and 2 from J, leaving 15 bases between them.

In its sample, this clone was seen a few times. The rearrangement uses TRBV29-1 and TRBJ2-3; no clear D gene. The length of the CDR3 is 11 residues. Per germline, CDR1 SQVTM and CDR2 ANQGSEA. Trimming shortened V by 4 bases and J by 5 bases, and 7 bases separated the two germline ends. The CDR3 loop is CSVGVGDTQYF. The DNA of the CDR3 is TGCAGCGTTGGAGTAGGAGATACGCAGTATTTT.

This clone was found once. The chain joins TRBV3-1 (or the pseudogene TRBV3-2) to TRBJ1-2; possibly TRBD1 for D (6 bases). The ends were cut back, 3 bases at V and 7 bases at J, with 15 bases in the middle. Germline V gives CDR1 LGHDT, CDR2 YNNKEL (reference sequence). The CDR3 covers 14 residues. Here the CDR3 DNA reads TGTGCCAGCAGCCAGGGGGTGGGGACATCTGGCTACACCTTC. Translation gives CASSQGVGTSGYTF.

The V gene is TRBV21-1, the J gene TRBJ1-5; TRBD1, as called in the table, went unchecked against the DNA. TRBV21-1 is an annotated pseudogene. The CDR3 consists of 16 residues. The CDR3 sequence is CASSIPDRTHNQPQHF. DNA for the CDR3: TGTGCCAGCAGCATCCCCGACAGGACCCACAATCAGCCCCAGCATTTT.

The CDR3 nucleotides read TGTGCCAGCAGGCCCGGCGGCAGGGGAGGCCCAAGCTCCTACAATGAGCAGTTCTTC. Its protein product is CASRPGGRGGPSSYNEQFF. The chain is built from TRBV27 and TRBJ2-1; D may match TRBD1 or TRBD2 (6 bases each). From germline, CDR1 is MNHEY and CDR2 SMNVEV (reference sequence). CDR3 length equals 19 residues. Deletions cut 6 bases from V and 0 bases from J, with 24 bases between.

This sequence joins TRBV30 and TRBJ2-4, with D perhaps matching TRBD1 or TRBD2 (5 bases each). CDR3 length: 11 amino acids. CDR1 is GTSNPN and CDR2 is SVGIG in the germline V gene (reference sequence). The V end was cut by 6 bases, the J end by 7 bases, with 10 bases between. CDR3 sequence: CACWDGNIQYF. CDR3 nucleotide sequence: TGTGCCTGCTGGGACGGTAACATTCAGTACTTC.

This chain connects TRBV30 to TRBJ1-5; 8 bases align to TRBD1. J lost 5 bases, V lost 5 bases, and 5 bases had no gene match. The germline CDR1 and CDR2 sequences are GTSNPN and SVGIG (reference sequence). The CDR3 spans 13 residues. Written as DNA, the CDR3 is TGTGCCTGGGCAGGGGGCTTGTATCAGCCCCAGCATTTT. This translates into CAWAGGLYQPQHF. The full variable domain, in which reference TRBV30 and TRBJ1-5 provide the parts outside the CDR3, is SQTIHQWPATLVQPVGSPLSLECTVEGTSNPNLYWYRQAAGRGLQLLFYSVGIGQISSEVPQNLSASRPQDRQFILSSKKLLLSDSGFYLCAWAGGLYQPQHFGDGTRLSIL.

This chain uses TRBV19 with TRBJ2-4; possible D gene TRBD2, 6 bases. Germline CDR1 reads LNHDA; CDR2 reads SQIVND (reference sequence). Trimming pared 7 bases from V and 0 bases from J, leaving 10 bases between. CDR3 length: 14 amino acids. CDR3 nucleotides: TGTGCCAGTACCCCGGGACTAGCCAAAAACATTCAGTACTTC. It specifies CASTPGLAKNIQYF. The full variable domain, in which reference TRBV19 and TRBJ2-4 provide the parts outside the CDR3, is DGGITQSPKYLFRKEGQNVTLSCEQNLNHDAMYWYRQDPGQGLRLIYYSQIVNDFQKGDIAEGYSVSREKKESFPLTVTSAQKNPTAFYLCASTPGLAKNIQYFGAGTRLSVL.

V usage is TRBV11-3 and J usage is TRBJ2-1; D assignment may be TRBD1 or TRBD2 (6 bases each). This CDR3 spans 16 amino acids. CDR1 SGHNT and CDR2 YENEEA come from the germline V gene. V was cut by 5 bases and J by 9 bases, with 23 bases left in between. CDR3 loop: CASSPRDTPTVSEQFF. The CDR3 DNA reads as TGTGCCAGCAGCCCGCGGGACACTCCTACCGTCAGTGAGCAGTTCTTC.

This rearrangement joins TRBV5-4 to TRBJ1-6; weak D call: TRBD1 (6 bases). The CDR3 consists of 14 residues. V gave up 4 bases and J gave up 7 bases, with 12 bases separating them. Germline CDR1 and CDR2: SGHNT and YYREEE (reference sequence). The CDR3 bases are TGTGCCAGCAGCACCGGACAGCCCAATTCACCCCTCCACTTT. It specifies CASSTGQPNSPLHF. The entire variable domain, with the rest obtained from reference TRBV5-4 and TRBJ1-6, is as follows: ETGVTQSPTHLIKTRGQQVTLRCSSQSGHNTVSWYQQALGQGPQFIFQYYREEENGRGNFPPRFSGLQFPNYSSELNVNALELDDSALYLCASSTGQPNSPLHFGNGTRLTVT.

The chain uses TRBV28 and TRBJ1-2; no reliable D call. Between the trimmed V and J ends, which lost 6 bases and 7 bases, there was a span of 15 bases. CDR3 size: 13 residues. The germline gives CDR1 MDHEN, CDR2 SYDVKM. CDR3 protein: CASSLPRPLGYTF. The CDR3 bases are TGTGCCAGCAGCCTCCCTCGTCCTCTTGGCTACACCTTC.

This clone has only one observation. V and J are TRBV4-3 and TRBJ2-5, with a possible D match to TRBD2 (5 bases). Germline CDR1 is LGHNA and CDR2 is YSLEER. The ends were cut back, 4 bases at V and 5 bases at J, with 11 bases in the middle. The CDR3 consists of 13 residues. CDR3 loop: CASSPGLWETQYF. The CDR3 DNA reads TGCGCCAGCAGCCCGGGATTATGGGAGACCCAGTACTTC.

This chain links TRBV19 with TRBJ2-1, with 12 bases fitting TRBD2. Germline lookup yields CDR1 LNHDA and CDR2 SQIVND (reference sequence). This CDR3 contains 15 residues. Germline trimming cut 5 bases from V and 10 bases from J; bases unmatched to any gene: 9. This CDR3 is CASSALAGGPREQFF. The CDR3 DNA sequence: TGTGCCAGTAGTGCCCTAGCGGGAGGGCCCAGGGAGCAGTTCTTC.

There are a few counts of this clone. This rearrangement joins TRBV10-1 to TRBJ2-7; TRBD2 matches at 11 bases. The ends lost 2 bases at V and 7 bases at J; junction bases unmatched: 10. This CDR3 has 16 residues. The germline V gene encodes CDR1 WNHNN and CDR2 SYGVQD (reference sequence). This chain's CDR3 is CASSERRASGRYEQYF. The CDR3 DNA follows: TGCGCCAGCAGTGAGAGGAGGGCTAGCGGGAGGTATGAGCAGTACTTC.

The genes are TRBV13 and TRBJ2-1; either TRBD1 or TRBD2 may fit D (5 bases each). The CDR3 totals 16 residues. Trimming removed 3 bases at V and 9 bases at J, with 21 bases between. Per the germline V gene, CDR1 is PRHDT and CDR2 is FYEKMQ (reference sequence). CDR3 region: CASSFRRGPKGTEQFF. DNA of the CDR3: TGTGCCAGCAGCTTCCGCCGGGGCCCGAAAGGGACTGAGCAGTTCTTC.

The DNA of the CDR3 is TGCGCCAGCAGCCGGACGGATGATTCCTACGAGCAGTACTTC. It encodes CASSRTDDSYEQYF. This chain links TRBV5-1 with TRBJ2-7; D is ambiguous. Deletions cut 4 bases from V and 1 base from J, with 12 bases between. Germline-derived CDR1 and CDR2 are SGHRS and YFSETQ. This CDR3 has 14 residues.

The chain carries TRBV7-2 and TRBJ1-3; D is undetermined. The CDR3 consists of 16 residues. Between the trimmed V and J ends, which lost 5 bases and 0 bases, there was a span of 14 bases. Germline V gene sequence: CDR1 SGHTA, CDR2 FQGNSA. The CDR3 spells CASSLWPASSGNTIYF. The CDR3 region has the DNA TGTGCCAGCAGCCTCTGGCCCGCGAGCTCTGGAAACACCATATATTTT.

The J gene is TRBJ2-2, the V gene TRBV27; 16 positions match TRBD2. J lost 7 bases, V lost 6 bases, and 5 bases had no gene match. The CDR3 consists of 16 residues. The germline CDR1 and CDR2 sequences are MNHEY and SMNVEV (reference sequence). In DNA form, the CDR3 reads TGTGCCAGCAGGGGACTAGCGGGAGGGCCTATCGGGGAGCTGTTTTTT. This sequence encodes CASRGLAGGPIGELFF.

The chain is built from TRBV18 and TRBJ2-5; TRBD1 agrees at 9 bases. Germline lookup yields CDR1 KGHSH and CDR2 LQKENI. CDR3 length equals 15 residues. V lost 4 bases and J lost 2; bases outside the gene matches: 5. CDR3 sequence: CASSRDRVLQETQYF. The CDR3 coding sequence is TGTGCCAGCTCACGGGACAGGGTACTGCAAGAGACCCAGTACTTC. The full variable domain, its missing parts supplied by reference TRBV18 and TRBJ2-5, is NAGVMQNPRHLVRRRGQEARLRCSPMKGHSHVYWYRQLPEEGLKFMVYLQKENIIDESGMPKERFSAEFPKEGPSILRIQQVVRGDSAAYFCASSRDRVLQETQYFGPGTRLLVL.

The chain employs TRBV7-2 and TRBJ1-5, with a tentative D call TRBD1 (5 bases). Trimming removed 5 bases at V and 0 bases at J, with 14 bases between. Germline CDR1 is SGHTA and CDR2 is FQGNSA. This CDR3 has 16 amino acids. DNA for the CDR3: TGTGCCAGCAGCCTGGGACGGTTAAATAGCAATCAGCCCCAGCATTTT. This encodes CASSLGRLNSNQPQHF.

CDR3 residues: CASSPGRHKQYF. The CDR3 DNA reads as TGTGCCAGCAGCCCGGGACGCCATAAGCAGTATTTT. The chain links TRBV12-3 or TRBV12-4 to TRBJ2-3, with D tentatively TRBD1 or TRBD2 (5 bases each). CDR3 length: 12 residues. Trimming removed 6 bases at V and 11 bases at J, with 15 bases between.

The gene calls are TRBV9 and TRBJ2-7, with 13 bases matching TRBD2. The V gene end was trimmed by 4 bases and the J gene end by 4 bases; junction bases not matched to a gene: 8. CDR1 and CDR2 from the germline V gene are SGDLS and YYNGEE. This CDR3 has 16 residues. CDR3 DNA: TGTGCCAGCAGCAGGATGCGGACTAGCGGGAGTTACGAGCAGTACTTC. Its protein product is CASSRMRTSGSYEQYF.